The subject of this entry is one T cell receptor (beta chain). Its antigen has not been determined. Base qualities are not provided; no much larger clone lies one nucleotide away. The immunoSEQ Assay, a bias-controlled multiplex PCR, was used to amplify TCRbeta CDR3 regions from genomic DNA. On the authors' methods: Nucleated cell counts per sample were estimated from amplification of reference gene primers within the assay. To quantify the absolute abundance of each unique TCRbeta CDR3 rearrangement, sequence reads were collapsed and filtered. For each sample, productive Simpson clonality was calculated as the square root of Simpson's diversity index across productive rearrangements. The table was pulled from immuneACCESS by TCRdb, which kept in-frame rearrangements only. Such tables lose some clones; where checked, under half of the loss comes from unresolved V genes, and the rest has no known cause. That table gives V, J and clone size, and the DNA gave D and trimming. For this sample there are roughly 500,000 clones; approximately 90% appear just once. The top ten constitute about 2% of the sample.

Participants in the prospective study were aged roughly 18 to 100 years, lived in some 24 United States geographic areas, and enrolled through a virtual design. In the prospective study, participants were assigned to cohorts based on the clinical history participants reported in a screening survey and a study questionnaire. Recovered participants in ImmuneRACE Cohort 3 were defined as having two consecutive negative NP/OP PCR tests, clearance from a healthcare professional, or resolution of symptoms. In the prospective study, whole blood, serum and a nasopharyngeal or oropharyngeal swab were collected from each participant by mobile phlebotomists. Prospective study participants could optionally give additional blood draws and questionnaires over an approximately 2-month period. Before DNA extraction, blood samples from the prospective study were shipped at room temperature or frozen. This entry belongs to a study of blood T cell repertoires in COVID-19 (TCRdb year 2020). About the study as a whole: The collaborator samples originated in the United States, Italy and Spain and spanned the acute and convalescent phases of COVID-19. The prospective study material was composed of cDNA or gDNA derived from T cells, B-cell-depleted T cells, or PBMCs. Subjects who had been exposed to COVID-19, were actively infected with it, or had recovered from it provided the deeply sampled blood TCRbeta repertoires that made up the dataset. The repertoires were made available in a free public database intended to serve as a resource for research on the immune response to SARS-CoV-2. Samples were obtained from the ongoing ImmuneRACE study (first 160 participants) and from over a thousand subjects provided by 6 global collaborators. A de-identified subject ID, COVID-19 status, age in years and sex were almost always included in the sample metadata. Where available, HLA class I and class II types were taken from metadata supplied by the sample provider and were not determined by assay-based typing. Study-wide conclusions, independent of this receptor: How much clinical and demographic metadata was included differed by source and by participant, and the metadata was provided uncurated.

The germline V gene sets CDR1 to SGHVS and CDR2 to FNYEAQ. Between the V and J ends, shortened by 2 bases and 1 base respectively, the junction contains 11 bases. The CDR3 runs 15 amino acids, cysteine and phenylalanine included. Just the 45-base CDR3 DNA is kept, in frame starting at base 1. The chain employs TRBV7-6 and TRBJ1-1; TRBD1 is a weak D gene call, 5 bases matching. The TCR was taken from a woman between 35 and 50 years old who had recovered from COVID-19. Material: PBMCs or T cells enriched from blood (not recorded which). The CDR3 sequence is CASSLLPRENTEAFF. The DNA sequence is given as TGTGCCAGCAGCTTATTGCCCAGGGAGAACACTGAAGCTTTCTTT.